This T cell receptor beta chain was profiled in a study of CD8 T cells in Susac syndrome. A quantity of about 0.5 to 1 ug RNA underwent reverse transcription using random hexamers. The TCR beta CDR3 was amplified by immunoSEQ multiplex PCR across 54 Vbeta, 13 Jbeta. One entry per CDR3 protein, called by TCRdb with MiXCR from the immunoSEQ multiplex PCR reads. The table has tens of thousands of distinct CDR3 sequences, over 90% seen once. Negative isolation was used for CD8+ and CD4+ T cells and FACS enrichment for TEMRA cells. Germline V gives CDR1 SGHNT, CDR2 YYREEE (reference sequence). The CDR3 spans 14 residues. The V gene end was trimmed by 4 bases and the J gene end by 7 bases; junction bases not matched to a gene: 11.

This rearrangement joins TRBV5-4 to TRBJ2-7; 7 positions match TRBD1. Sequences were obtained from CD4+ T cells from PBMCs. The source is a human donor with multiple sclerosis. CDR3 coding DNA: TGTGCCAGCAGCCCAGGACAGGTCGCCGTTGAGCAGTACTTC. It yields the protein CASSPGQVAVEQYF.